This record concerns one T cell receptor (beta chain) sequence. Its matching antigen is unknown. This specimen belongs to a study of TIL therapy for anti-PD-1-resistant metastatic lung cancer. Study-wide findings and caveats: The baseline peripheral repertoire was partially replaced by infused TIL clonotypes that later decayed.

The libraries were made with immunoSEQ v3. The protocol was immunoSEQ multiplex PCR, while the TCRdb copy is restricted to in-frame clones and leaves out a portion. This sample yields tens of thousands of clones, of which around 87% are seen a single time; 2% to 3% belongs to the top ten. The CDR3 is 14 residues long. The V end lost 0 bases, the J end lost 2 bases, and 9 bases lay between the germline ends. Germline CDR1 reads SGDLS; CDR2 reads YYNGEE. The time point denotes: pre-treatment sample, taken before nivolumab and TIL therapy. The clonotype was recovered from a person aged 25 to 85 with non-small cell lung cancer. This specimen consisted of blood, obtained at baseline. The chain uses TRBV9 and TRBJ2-7, with TRBD1 as a possible D gene (6 bases). This CDR3 reads CASSVDWGPYEQYF. CDR3 coding DNA: TGTGCCAGCAGCGTAGATTGGGGGCCCTACGAGCAGTACTTC.